This T cell receptor beta chain originates from a study of shared clonotypes between healthy human individuals. The wider study: Each donor had three CD4 naive, three CD4 memory, two CD8 naive and one CD8 memory plate.

Naive CD8 cells comprised CD45RO-negative, CCR7-positively selected cells, excluding terminally differentiated effector memory CD45RA+ cells. Losses at the gene ends were 4 bases for V and 1 base for J; bases not matched to a gene: 9. CDR1 and CDR2 (germline): GTSNPN, SVGIG (reference sequence). This CDR3 is built from 16 residues. The sample holds one count of this clone. TCRdb's copy holds only in-frame clones and misses some; the assay was immunoSEQ multiplex PCR. The table shows 1.5 million to 2.5 million clones, with over 85% occurring only once. Sequenced input: naive CD8+ T cells sorted from blood. V usage is TRBV30 and J usage is TRBJ2-1, with 8 bases identical to TRBD2. The TCR originated in a man between 18 and 29 years old in good health. In nucleotides, the CDR3 is TGTGCCTGGACCGGACGGGGGGGCCTGTCCTACAATGAGCAGTTCTTC. Translation: CAWTGRGGLSYNEQFF. Full variable domain (rest looked up from reference TRBV30 and TRBJ2-1): SQTIHQWPATLVQPVGSPLSLECTVEGTSNPNLYWYRQAAGRGLQLLFYSVGIGQISSEVPQNLSASRPQDRQFILSSKKLLLSDSGFYLCAWTGRGGLSYNEQFFGPGTRLTVL.